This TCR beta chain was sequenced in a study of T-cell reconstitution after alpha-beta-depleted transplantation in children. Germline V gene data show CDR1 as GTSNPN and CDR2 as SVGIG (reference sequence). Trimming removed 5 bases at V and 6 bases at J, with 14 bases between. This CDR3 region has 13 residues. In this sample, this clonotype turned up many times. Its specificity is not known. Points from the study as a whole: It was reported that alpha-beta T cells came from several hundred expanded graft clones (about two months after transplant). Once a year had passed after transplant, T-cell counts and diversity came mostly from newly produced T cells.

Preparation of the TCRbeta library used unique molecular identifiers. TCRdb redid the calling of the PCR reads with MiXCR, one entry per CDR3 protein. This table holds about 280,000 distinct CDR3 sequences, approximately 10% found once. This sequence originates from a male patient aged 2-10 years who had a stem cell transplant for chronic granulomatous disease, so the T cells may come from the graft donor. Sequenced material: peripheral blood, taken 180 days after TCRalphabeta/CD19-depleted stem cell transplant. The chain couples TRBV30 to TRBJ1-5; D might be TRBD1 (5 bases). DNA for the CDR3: TGTGCCTGGGGAACAGGAAAGACTCAGCCCCAGCATTTT. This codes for CAWGTGKTQPQHF.